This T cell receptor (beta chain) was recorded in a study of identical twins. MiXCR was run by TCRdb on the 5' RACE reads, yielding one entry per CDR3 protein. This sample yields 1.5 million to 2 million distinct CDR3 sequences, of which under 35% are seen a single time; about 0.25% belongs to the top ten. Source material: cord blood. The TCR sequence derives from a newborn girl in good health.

The CDR3 DNA is TGCAGCGTGCATGACCGGGACTTCCCGTACGAGCAGTACTTC. It yields the protein CSVHDRDFPYEQYF. The chain carries TRBV29-1 and TRBJ2-7, with D tentatively TRBD2 (6 bases). Trimming shortened V by 6 bases and J by 4 bases, and 19 bases separated the two germline ends. CDR1 SQVTM and CDR2 ANQGSEA come from the germline V gene. The CDR3 is 14 residues long.